A selection of T cell receptor beta chains follows, all from one sample in a study of human T cells and chemical hapten exposure. TCRdb called the RACE reads again in MiXCR, with one record for every CDR3 protein. Among 150,000 to 200,000 distinct CDR3 sequences listed, more than 20% were seen once. Sequencing used whole blood, obtained in connection with sensitization to the hapten diphenylcyclopropenone (DPC). All receptors derive from a woman aged 50 to 60 with alopecia areata. Some clones in this sample may be carry-over from other donors' samples. CDR3s include the opening cysteine and the closing phenylalanine or tryptophan. The D gene is left open where the match is weak. Clone sizes are given selectively: once, few, many, or a class where the clone is expanded.

abundance: many; v_gene: TRBV7-3; d_gene: TRBD2; j_gene: TRBJ2-2; CDR3nt: TGTGCCAGCAGCCCCCTAAGCGGGAGGGCCACCGGGGAGCTGTTTTTT; CDR3aa: CASSPLSGRATGELFF
abundance: NA; v_gene: TRBV5-8; d_gene: TRBD2; j_gene: TRBJ2-1; CDR3nt: TGTGCCAGCAGCTTGCTGTTGTTGGTGCGGGAGGGGGAGCAGTTCTTC; CDR3aa: CASSLLLLVREGEQFF
abundance: NA; v_gene: TRBV7-9; d_gene: TRBD2; j_gene: TRBJ2-5; CDR3nt: TGTGCCAGCATCCGGAAGGGGACGGGGGGTTTCGGGACCCAGTACTTC; CDR3aa: CASIRKGTGGFGTQYF
abundance: NA; v_gene: TRBV5-6; d_gene: NA; j_gene: TRBJ2-2; CDR3nt: TGTGCCAGCAGCTTAGGAGGACGAACGGCCGGGGAGCTGTTTTTT; CDR3aa: CASSLGGRTAGELFF
abundance: NA; v_gene: TRBV24-1; d_gene: NA; j_gene: TRBJ2-2; CDR3nt: TGTGCCACCAGTGATGAGACAACCGGAGGCACCGGGGAGCTGTTTTTT; CDR3aa: CATSDETTGGTGELFF
abundance: NA; v_gene: TRBV4-1; d_gene: TRBD1; j_gene: TRBJ2-3; CDR3nt: TGCGCCAGCAGCCAAGCGGGACAGGGCCCAGATACGCAGTATTTT; CDR3aa: CASSQAGQGPDTQYF
abundance: NA; v_gene: TRBV2; d_gene: NA; j_gene: TRBJ2-7; CDR3nt: TGTGCCACCACCTCCTCCACTTACGAGCAGTACTTC; CDR3aa: CATTSSTYEQYF
abundance: few; v_gene: TRBV6-5; d_gene: NA; j_gene: TRBJ2-2; CDR3nt: TGTGCCAGCAGTTACTCGACCATCCTCACCGGGGAGCTGTTTTTT; CDR3aa: CASSYSTILTGELFF
abundance: NA; v_gene: TRBV9; d_gene: TRBD2; j_gene: TRBJ2-3; CDR3nt: TGTGCCAGCAGCGGTTTTCCAGGGACTAGCGGGGAATATACGCAGTATTTT; CDR3aa: CASSGFPGTSGEYTQYF
abundance: NA; v_gene: TRBV6-5; d_gene: TRBD2; j_gene: TRBJ2-3; CDR3nt: TGTGCCAGCAGTTACTCGAAATCATGGGCGGGAGTAGCAGATACGCAGTATTTT; CDR3aa: CASSYSKSWAGVADTQYF
abundance: few; v_gene: TRBV29-1; d_gene: TRBD2; j_gene: TRBJ2-2; CDR3nt: TGCAGCGTAGGGACTAGCGGGAGCTCCGGGGAGCTGTTTTTT; CDR3aa: CSVGTSGSSGELFF
abundance: few; v_gene: TRBV30; d_gene: NA; j_gene: TRBJ1-1; CDR3nt: TGTGCCTGGAGTGGCGTGAACACTGAAGCTTTCTTT; CDR3aa: CAWSGVNTEAFF
abundance: few; v_gene: TRBV10-3; d_gene: TRBD1; j_gene: TRBJ2-2; CDR3nt: TGTGCCTCAAATACCGGGACAGGGACCACCGGGGAGCTGTTTTTT; CDR3aa: CASNTGTGTTGELFF
abundance: few; v_gene: TRBV10-1; d_gene: TRBD2; j_gene: TRBJ2-1; CDR3nt: TGCGCCAGCAGTACTAGCGGGAGGGCCTATGAGCAGTTCTTC; CDR3aa: CASSTSGRAYEQFF
abundance: NA; v_gene: TRBV21-1; d_gene: NA; j_gene: TRBJ1-4; CDR3nt: TGTGCCAGCAGCAAAAAGTCTGGTTCTAATGAAAAACTGTTTTTT; CDR3aa: CASSKKSGSNEKLFF
abundance: NA; v_gene: TRBV25-1; d_gene: NA; j_gene: TRBJ2-1; CDR3nt: TGTGCCAGCAGTTCCTTAGGGGGGAGGAACCAAAATGAGCAGTTCTTC; CDR3aa: CASSSLGGRNQNEQFF
abundance: NA; v_gene: TRBV20-1; d_gene: TRBD2; j_gene: TRBJ2-2; CDR3nt: TGCAGTGCTGGTAGCGGGAGGGTCGGGGAGCTGTTTTTT; CDR3aa: CSAGSGRVGELFF
abundance: NA; v_gene: TRBV20-1; d_gene: TRBD1; j_gene: TRBJ2-7; CDR3nt: TGCAGTGCTGCTACAGGGGGCTACGAGCAGTACTTC; CDR3aa: CSAATGGYEQYF
abundance: NA; v_gene: TRBV6-5; d_gene: TRBD2; j_gene: TRBJ2-7; CDR3nt: TGTGCCAGCAGTTCCTCCGGACTAGCGGGAGTAAGGTCCTACGAGCAGTACTTC; CDR3aa: CASSSSGLAGVRSYEQYF
abundance: NA; v_gene: TRBV2; d_gene: TRBD1; j_gene: TRBJ2-5; CDR3nt: TGTGCCAGCAGTGGACAGGGTGGTGCGACCCAGTACTTC; CDR3aa: CASSGQGGATQYF
abundance: few; v_gene: TRBV5-4; d_gene: NA; j_gene: TRBJ1-5; CDR3nt: TGTGCCAGCAGCTTGGGGGGGCGCAGCAATCAGCCCCAGCATTTT; CDR3aa: CASSLGGRSNQPQHF
abundance: NA; v_gene: TRBV10-3; d_gene: NA; j_gene: TRBJ1-3; CDR3nt: TGTGCCACTGGGGTGGACTCCTTCTCTGGAAACACCATATATTTT; CDR3aa: CATGVDSFSGNTIYF
abundance: NA; v_gene: TRBV29-1; d_gene: TRBD2; j_gene: TRBJ2-1; CDR3nt: TGCAGCGTTGACCATGAGCGGGAGGGCCTTTGGGATGAGCAGTTCTTC; CDR3aa: CSVDHEREGLWDEQFF
abundance: NA; v_gene: TRBV6-5; d_gene: TRBD2; j_gene: TRBJ2-5; CDR3nt: TGTGCCAGCAGTGCCTCCGGTGGGACTAGGCGGAAGACCCAGTACTTC; CDR3aa: CASSASGGTRRKTQYF
abundance: few; v_gene: TRBV29-1; d_gene: NA; j_gene: TRBJ2-7; CDR3nt: TGCAGCGTTGAAGATCCCACAGGGAGTCAAGACGAGCAGTACTTC; CDR3aa: CSVEDPTGSQDEQYF
abundance: few; v_gene: TRBV9; d_gene: NA; j_gene: TRBJ2-7; CDR3nt: TGTGCCAGCAGCCGCCGGGACGGCTCCTACGAGCAGTACTTC; CDR3aa: CASSRRDGSYEQYF
abundance: once; v_gene: TRBV5-1; d_gene: NA; j_gene: TRBJ2-5; CDR3nt: TGCGCCAGCAGCAAGGACAGCCAAGAGACCCAGTACTTC; CDR3aa: CASSKDSQETQYF
abundance: once; v_gene: TRBV7-9; d_gene: NA; j_gene: TRBJ1-2; CDR3nt: TGTGCCAGCAGCTTGATGGATAGTTTCTATGGCTACACCTTC; CDR3aa: CASSLMDSFYGYTF
abundance: few; v_gene: TRBV2; d_gene: NA; j_gene: TRBJ2-4; CDR3nt: TGTGCCAGCAGTCCCGGACTCCTAGCCAAAAACATTCAGTACTTC; CDR3aa: CASSPGLLAKNIQYF
abundance: NA; v_gene: TRBV20-1; d_gene: NA; j_gene: TRBJ2-1; CDR3nt: TGCAGTGCTATTTCCCGACTGGGGGGATCCTACAATGAGCAGTTCTTC; CDR3aa: CSAISRLGGSYNEQFF
abundance: NA; v_gene: TRBV5-5; d_gene: NA; j_gene: TRBJ1-2; CDR3nt: TGTGCCAGCAGCTTGAATGCAGGGATCTATGGCTACACCTTC; CDR3aa: CASSLNAGIYGYTF
abundance: NA; v_gene: TRBV5-1; d_gene: TRBD1; j_gene: TRBJ2-6; CDR3nt: TGCGCCAGCAGCTTGGCCTGGCAGGGGGCAACCTCTGGGGCCAACGTCCTGACTTTC; CDR3aa: CASSLAWQGATSGANVLTF
abundance: few; v_gene: TRBV7-2; d_gene: TRBD1; j_gene: TRBJ2-7; CDR3nt: TGTGCCAGCAGCCCCGGGACAGGGGTCGCCGAGCAGTACTTC; CDR3aa: CASSPGTGVAEQYF
abundance: NA; v_gene: TRBV20-1; d_gene: NA; j_gene: TRBJ1-5; CDR3nt: TGCAGTGCTACCCCGGGACCGCTAAGAGATAGCAATCAGCCCCAGCATTTT; CDR3aa: CSATPGPLRDSNQPQHF
abundance: NA; v_gene: TRBV5-6; d_gene: TRBD1; j_gene: TRBJ2-3; CDR3nt: TGTGCCAGCAGCTTGGATCGTGAGGGACCTGGCTGGGGACAGGGGAGGTTGGATTTT; CDR3aa: CASSLDREGPGWGQGRLDF
abundance: once; v_gene: TRBV29-1; d_gene: NA; j_gene: TRBJ1-1; CDR3nt: TGCAGCGTTCGGGACACGAACACTGAAGCTTTCTTT; CDR3aa: CSVRDTNTEAFF
abundance: NA; v_gene: TRBV5-4; d_gene: NA; j_gene: TRBJ2-1; CDR3nt: TGTGCCAGCAGCTTGGGGGACGGATACAATGAGCAGTTCTTC; CDR3aa: CASSLGDGYNEQFF
abundance: NA; v_gene: TRBV20-1; d_gene: TRBD2; j_gene: TRBJ2-7; CDR3nt: TGCAGTGCTAGCCGACTAGCGGGAGACCCCTACGAGCAGTACTTC; CDR3aa: CSASRLAGDPYEQYF
abundance: few; v_gene: TRBV6-5; d_gene: TRBD2; j_gene: TRBJ2-3; CDR3nt: TGTGCCAGCAGTTACTCTGGCGGGAGGGCTCCAGATACGCAGTATTTT; CDR3aa: CASSYSGGRAPDTQYF
abundance: NA; v_gene: TRBV20-1; d_gene: NA; j_gene: TRBJ2-7; CDR3nt: TGCAGTGCTAGAGACACTCGGGGGACGTACGAGCAGTACTTC; CDR3aa: CSARDTRGTYEQYF
abundance: NA; v_gene: TRBV9; d_gene: NA; j_gene: TRBJ2-5; CDR3nt: TGTGCCAGCAGCGTAGGACCGAACCAAGAGACCCAGTACTTC; CDR3aa: CASSVGPNQETQYF
abundance: few; v_gene: TRBV2; d_gene: NA; j_gene: TRBJ1-2; CDR3nt: TGTGCCAGCAGATCCCTCGGGACACGACCTAACTATGGCTACACCTTC; CDR3aa: CASRSLGTRPNYGYTF
abundance: NA; v_gene: TRBV20-1; d_gene: NA; j_gene: TRBJ2-3; CDR3nt: TGCAGCGCGAGGCGGGAAATCCAGTATTTT; CDR3aa: CSARREIQYF